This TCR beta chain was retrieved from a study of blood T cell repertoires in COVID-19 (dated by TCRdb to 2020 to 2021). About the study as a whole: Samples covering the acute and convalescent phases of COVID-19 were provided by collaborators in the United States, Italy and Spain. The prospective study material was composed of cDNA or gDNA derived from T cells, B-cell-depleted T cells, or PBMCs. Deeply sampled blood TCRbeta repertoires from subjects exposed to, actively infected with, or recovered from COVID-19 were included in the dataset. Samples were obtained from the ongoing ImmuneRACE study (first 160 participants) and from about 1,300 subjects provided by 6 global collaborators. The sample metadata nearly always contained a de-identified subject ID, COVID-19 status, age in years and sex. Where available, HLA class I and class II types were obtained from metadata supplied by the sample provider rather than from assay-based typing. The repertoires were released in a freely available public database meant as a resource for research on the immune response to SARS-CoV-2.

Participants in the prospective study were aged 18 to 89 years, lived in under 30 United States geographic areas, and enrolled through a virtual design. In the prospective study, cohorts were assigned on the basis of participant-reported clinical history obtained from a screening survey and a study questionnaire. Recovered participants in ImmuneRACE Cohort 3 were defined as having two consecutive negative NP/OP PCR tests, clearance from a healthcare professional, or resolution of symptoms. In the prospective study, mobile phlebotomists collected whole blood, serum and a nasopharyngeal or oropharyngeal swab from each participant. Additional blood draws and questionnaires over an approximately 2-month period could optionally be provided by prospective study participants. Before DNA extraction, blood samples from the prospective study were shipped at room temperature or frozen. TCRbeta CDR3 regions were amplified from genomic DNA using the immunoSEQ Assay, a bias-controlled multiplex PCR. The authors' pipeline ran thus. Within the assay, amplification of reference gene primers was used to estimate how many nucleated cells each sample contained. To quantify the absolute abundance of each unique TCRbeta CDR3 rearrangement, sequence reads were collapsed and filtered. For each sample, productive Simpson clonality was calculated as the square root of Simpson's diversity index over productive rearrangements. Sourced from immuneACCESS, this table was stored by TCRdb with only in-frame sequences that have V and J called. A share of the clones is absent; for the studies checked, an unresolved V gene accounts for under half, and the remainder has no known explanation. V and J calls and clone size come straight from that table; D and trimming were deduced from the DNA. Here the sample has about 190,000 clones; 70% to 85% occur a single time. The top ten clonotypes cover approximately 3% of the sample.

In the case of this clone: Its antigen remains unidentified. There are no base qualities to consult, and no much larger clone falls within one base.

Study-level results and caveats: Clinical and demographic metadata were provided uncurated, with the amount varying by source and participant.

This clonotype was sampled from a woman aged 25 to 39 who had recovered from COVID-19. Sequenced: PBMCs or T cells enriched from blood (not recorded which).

In nucleotide form, the sequence is TGTGCCAGTAGTACCCCCCGACTAGCGGGGAACACCGGGGAGCTGTTTTTT. Its protein reads: CASSTPRLAGNTGELFF. The rearrangement joined TRBV19 to TRBJ2-2, with 10 bases in between that match TRBD2. Ends trimmed: V by 4 bases, J by 1 base; bases unmatched to a gene: 6. Counted from cysteine to phenylalanine, this CDR3 has 17 amino acids. The retained sequence is limited to the CDR3, 51 bases, with the frame set at the first base. CDR1 is given as LNHDA and CDR2 as SQIVND, both from the germline V gene (reference sequence). Here the CDR3 is joined to the reference TRBV19 and TRBJ2-2 genes, and the full variable domain is: DGGITQSPKYLFRKEGQNVTLSCEQNLNHDAMYWYRQDPGQGLRLIYYSQIVNDFQKGDIAEGYSVSREKKESFPLTVTSAQKNPTAFYLCASSTPRLAGNTGELFFGEGSRLTVL.